Listed below are T cell receptor beta chains from one sample, sequenced in a study of T cells in Graves' hyperthyroidism and ophthalmopathy. TCRdb ran MiXCR on the multiplex PCR reads and lists one entry per CDR3 protein. The sample has 560,000 or so distinct CDR3 sequences, nearly 20% seen once; the top ten hold 45% to 50%. The specimen was blood. The receptors shown here come from a man aged 35 to 55 with Graves' ophthalmopathy. Each CDR3 is given with its conserved first and last residue. Each record gives: J gene, D gene, CDR3 length, clone size, V gene, CDR3 protein, CDR3 DNA. The D gene is left open where the match is weak. Clone size is not always given. Where it is, it says once, few, many or a class for expanded clones.

J: TRBJ2-5; D: TRBD1; length: 16; size: NA; V: TRBV30; CDR3: CAWKGVDRGARETQYF; DNA: TGTGCCTGGAAGGGTGTAGACAGGGGAGCCCGGGAGACCCAGTACTTC
J: TRBJ2-3; D: NA; length: 13; size: many; V: TRBV6-6; CDR3: CASSYLHTDTQYF; DNA: TGTGCCAGCAGTTACTTACACACAGATACGCAGTATTTT
J: TRBJ1-5; D: NA; length: 13; size: few; V: TRBV5-8; CDR3: CASSLGVDQPQHF; DNA: TGTGCCAGCAGCTTGGGAGTAGATCAGCCCCAGCATTTT
J: TRBJ2-7; D: TRBD2; length: 15; size: few; V: TRBV27; CDR3: CASSPTSGRLDEQYF; DNA: TGTGCCAGCAGTCCAACTAGCGGGAGGTTGGACGAGCAGTACTTC
J: TRBJ2-3; D: NA; length: 16; size: many; V: TRBV28; CDR3: CASSLQTSGATDTQYF; DNA: TGTGCCAGCAGTCTCCAGACGTCGGGGGCCACAGATACGCAGTATTTT
J: TRBJ2-7; D: NA; length: 15; size: few; V: TRBV12-3/TRBV12-4; CDR3: CASTERRTTSYEQYF; DNA: TGTGCCAGCACCGAGAGGAGGACTACCTCCTACGAGCAGTACTTC
J: TRBJ2-1; D: NA; length: 13; size: NA; V: TRBV2; CDR3: CASSVRSGGEQFF; DNA: TGTGCCAGCAGTGTGAGAAGCGGTGGTGAGCAGTTCTTC
J: TRBJ2-7; D: NA; length: 12; size: few; V: TRBV2; CDR3: CASRAGNYEQYF; DNA: TGTGCCAGCAGAGCCGGGAACTACGAGCAGTACTTC
J: TRBJ2-1; D: NA; length: 12; size: many; V: TRBV5-1; CDR3: CASSLEGREQFF; DNA: TGCGCCAGCAGCTTGGAAGGCAGGGAGCAGTTCTTC
J: TRBJ2-1; D: TRBD2; length: 18; size: NA; V: TRBV11-2; CDR3: CASSSALGLAGGGNEQFF; DNA: TGTGCCAGCAGTTCCGCCTTGGGACTAGCGGGAGGAGGAAATGAGCAGTTCTTC
J: TRBJ1-2; D: NA; length: 12; size: few; V: TRBV24-1; CDR3: CATSDDGYGYTF; DNA: TGTGCCACCAGTGACGACGGCTATGGCTACACCTTC
J: TRBJ2-7; D: TRBD1; length: 15; size: few; V: TRBV18; CDR3: CASSPTGTGLYEQYF; DNA: TGTGCCAGCTCACCAACCGGGACAGGGTTATACGAGCAGTACTTC
J: TRBJ2-7; D: TRBD1; length: 13; size: few; V: TRBV6-1; CDR3: CASTRQGAGEQYF; DNA: TGTGCCAGCACCCGACAGGGGGCGGGTGAGCAGTACTTC
J: TRBJ2-2; D: NA; length: 15; size: NA; V: TRBV9; CDR3: CASSVTTGNTGELFF; DNA: TGTGCCAGCAGCGTAACGACAGGGAACACCGGGGAGCTGTTTTTT
J: TRBJ2-7; D: NA; length: 14; size: few; V: TRBV19; CDR3: CASQDSGYSYEQYF; DNA: TGTGCCAGCCAGGACAGCGGGTACTCCTACGAGCAGTACTTC
J: TRBJ2-2; D: NA; length: 12; size: NA; V: TRBV27; CDR3: CASGRRTGELFF; DNA: TGTGCCAGCGGGAGGCGAACCGGGGAGCTGTTTTTT
J: TRBJ1-2; D: NA; length: 12; size: few; V: TRBV7-9; CDR3: CASSLEPYGYTF; DNA: TGTGCCAGCAGCTTAGAACCCTATGGCTACACCTTC
J: TRBJ2-7; D: TRBD2; length: 16; size: few; V: TRBV7-8; CDR3: CASSPGTSGVRYEQYF; DNA: TGTGCCAGCAGCCCTGGGACTAGCGGGGTTCGTTACGAGCAGTACTTC
J: TRBJ2-5; D: TRBD1; length: 14; size: NA; V: TRBV7-2; CDR3: CASRIQGAGETQYF; DNA: TGTGCCAGCAGAATACAGGGGGCTGGAGAGACCCAGTACTTC
J: TRBJ1-6; D: NA; length: 16; size: NA; V: TRBV3-1; CDR3: CASSQLFRTNNSPLHF; DNA: TGTGCCAGCAGCCAGTTATTTCGGACCAATAATTCACCCCTCCACTTT
J: TRBJ2-3; D: NA; length: 16; size: few; V: TRBV5-1; CDR3: CASSLGLQGVLDTQYF; DNA: TGCGCCAGCAGCTTAGGTTTACAGGGCGTCCTAGATACGCAGTATTTT
J: TRBJ2-3; D: NA; length: 13; size: NA; V: TRBV6-5; CDR3: CASSYSRQDTQYF; DNA: TGTGCCAGCAGTTACTCACGGCAAGATACGCAGTATTTT
J: TRBJ1-6; D: NA; length: 14; size: NA; V: TRBV30; CDR3: CAWSLYRINSPLHF; DNA: TGTGCCTGGAGTCTCTACAGGATTAATTCACCCCTCCACTTT